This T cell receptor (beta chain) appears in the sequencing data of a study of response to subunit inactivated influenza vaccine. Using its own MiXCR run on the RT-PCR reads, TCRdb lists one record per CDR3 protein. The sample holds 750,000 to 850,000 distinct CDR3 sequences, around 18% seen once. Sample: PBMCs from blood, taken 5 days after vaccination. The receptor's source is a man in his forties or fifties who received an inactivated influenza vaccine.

The CDR3 loop is CASSDRGAGEQYF. The DNA of the CDR3 is TGTGCCAGCAGTGATAGGGGTGCCGGGGAGCAGTACTTC. This rearrangement joins TRBV12-3 or TRBV12-4 to TRBJ2-7, with a tentative D call TRBD1 (5 bases). The CDR3 runs to 13 residues. V was clipped by 5 bases and J by 7 bases, with 15 bases between them.